A single sample is the source of the 8 T cell receptor beta chains below, sequenced in a study of Tregs in tolerant kidney transplant recipients. The assay was immunoSEQ multiplex PCR, and TCRdb's table has in-frame clones only and misses some. In the table there are some 68,000 clones, roughly 84% of which are singletons. The specimen sequenced was CD4+ T cells from blood. The receptors here all came from a human donor in good health.

The chain links TRBV5-1 to TRBJ2-2; D perhaps matches TRBD2 (5 bases). CDR3 length: 15 amino acids. The germline V gene encodes CDR1 SGHRS and CDR2 YFSETQ. V was trimmed by 0 bases and J by 4 bases, leaving 10 bases between them. CDR3 in DNA: TGCGCCAGCAGCTTGGTTGTGGGGAGCACCGGGGAGCTGTTTTTT. Amino acid sequence: CASSLVVGSTGELFF.

V gene TRBV7-3 combines with J gene TRBJ2-1; TRBD2 aligns across 10 bases. CDR1 and CDR2 from the germline V gene are SGHTA and FQGTGA. The CDR3 is 15 residues long. V dropped 2 bases and J dropped 7; count of bases not matched to a gene: 5. The CDR3 DNA reads TGTGCCAGCAGCTTACGTAGCGGGAGGCGTAATGAGCAGTTCTTC. Translation: CASSLRSGRRNEQFF.

The V call is TRBV6-4, the J call TRBJ2-7; D perhaps matches TRBD1 (6 bases). The germline CDR1 and CDR2 sequences are MRHNA and SNTAGT. The CDR3 spans 15 residues. V dropped 9 bases and J dropped 5 bases, with 23 bases sitting between them. DNA of the CDR3: TGTGCCAGAAAGCCCCCGATGGGCAGGGGCCACGAGCAGTACTTC. It encodes CARKPPMGRGHEQYF.

V usage is TRBV10-3 and J usage is TRBJ2-7, with TRBD1 as a possible D gene (5 bases). The CDR3 covers 15 residues. Trimming removed 5 bases from V and 0 bases from J, with 14 bases in between. CDR1 and CDR2 (germline): ENHRY, SYGVKD. The CDR3 region is CAISRGPPSSYEQYF. CDR3 nucleotide sequence: TGTGCCATCAGTAGGGGCCCCCCGTCCTCCTACGAGCAGTACTTC.

This rearrangement joins TRBV4-2 to TRBJ2-7; D remains ambiguous. V was cut by 1 base and J by 7 bases, with 14 bases left in between. This CDR3 contains 14 residues. Germline V gene lookup returns CDR1 LGHNA and CDR2 YNFKEQ. The CDR3 protein is CASSQVPSAREQYF. The CDR3 DNA reads TGTGCCAGCAGCCAAGTTCCCTCCGCTCGGGAGCAGTACTTC.

This clone turned up a few times. Other DNA sequences in this specimen translate into the identical CDR3. This sequence joins TRBV7-2 and TRBJ1-6; 9 bases are shared with TRBD1. J lost 9 bases, V lost 0 bases, and 3 bases had no gene match. The CDR3 runs 15 residues. Germline CDR1 reads SGHTA; CDR2 reads FQGNSA. The CDR3 DNA reads TGTGCCAGCAGCTTAGCACCGGGACAGGGTTCACCCCTCCACTTT. Translating it yields CASSLAPGQGSPLHF.

The chain is built from TRBV4-3 and TRBJ2-7, with TRBD1 matching 8 bases. Germline CDR1 reads LGHNA; CDR2 reads YSLEER. The junction had 3 bases not matched to a gene; V was cut back by 0 bases and J by 5 bases. The CDR3 length is 14 residues. The CDR3 is CASSQELGQDEQYF. CDR3 nucleotide sequence: TGCGCCAGCAGCCAAGAGCTGGGACAGGACGAGCAGTACTTC.

This chain connects TRBV11-2 to TRBJ2-7; D is ambiguous. V gave up 5 bases and J gave up 4 bases, with 15 bases separating them. CDR1 and CDR2 from the germline V gene are SGHAT and FQNNGV. This CDR3 is built from 14 residues. CDR3 residues: CASSLALLSYEQYF. Here the CDR3 DNA reads TGTGCCAGCAGCCTTGCCCTCCTTAGTTACGAGCAGTACTTC. The full variable domain, its missing parts supplied by reference TRBV11-2 and TRBJ2-7, is EAGVAQSPRYKIIEKRQSVAFWCNPISGHATLYWYQQILGQGPKLLIQFQNNGVVDDSQLPKDRFSAERLKGVDSTLKIQPAKLEDSAVYLCASSLALLSYEQYFGPGTRLTVT.